The present TCR beta chain was sequenced within a study of shared clonotypes between healthy human individuals. Study results and limitations: Clonotypes that were shared across four donors made up roughly 5% of naive CD4 clonotypes. Across subsets, estimated richness was generally greater for naive than for memory populations.

The germline gives CDR1 MNHEY, CDR2 SMNVEV (reference sequence). This CDR3 region has 17 residues. J gave up 8 bases and V 5 bases, and 8 bases lay outside the gene matches. In the case of this clone: Its antigen is as yet unknown.

Profiled with immunoSEQ multiplex PCR; TCRdb holds only in-frame clones, not every one. The sample contains under 1,900,000 clones, roughly 98.5% of which appear only once. The split of CD4+ cells yielded CD45RA+ naive and CD45RA-negative memory subsets. This sequence joins TRBV27 and TRBJ2-2, with TRBD2 matching over 16 bases. What was sequenced was naive CD4+ T cells sorted from blood. Regarding subset: CD45RA+ positively selected. This receptor was obtained from a man aged 30 to 45 in good health. The CDR3 protein is CASSPGTSGRAVGELFF. The CDR3 DNA sequence: TGTGCCAGCAGTCCGGGGACTAGCGGGAGGGCCGTGGGGGAGCTGTTTTTT.